This paragraph reports one T cell receptor (beta chain). The data belong to a study of blood T cells in healthy people across ages. A sample-barcoded 5' primer and a J-beta primer mix were used in a second PCR of roughly 7 to 11 cycles. TCRdb used MiXCR to reprocess the 5' RACE reads, holding one entry per CDR3 protein. The table records around 1,000,000 distinct CDR3 sequences, about 25% of them present only once. The V end lost 2 bases, the J end lost 3 bases, and 17 bases lay between the germline ends. CDR1 is LNHNV, CDR2 YYDKDF, per germline (reference sequence). CDR3 length: 16 amino acids. This sample also appeared in a second study, on T cells of mothers and their children. That investigation notes: A few mothers and their six children, all healthy Caucasians, donated.

This receptor was taken from a girl between 2 and 10 years old in good health. Sequenced input: blood. V gene TRBV15 combines with J gene TRBJ2-7, with TRBD2 as a possible D gene (5 bases). The CDR3 loop reads CATSRPSPTGIYEQYF. The CDR3, as DNA: TGTGCCACCAGCAGACCCTCCCCGACGGGGATCTACGAGCAGTACTTC.